A single sample is the source of the 13 T cell receptor beta chains below, sequenced in a study of blood T cell repertoires in COVID-19. Libraries were prepared by immunoSEQ multiplex PCR; TCRdb keeps only in-frame clonotypes and omits some of them. The table lists 300,000 to 450,000 clones, 85% of them singletons. What was sequenced was peripheral blood. Receptors originate from a woman between 18 and 29 years old with acute or convalescent COVID-19.

This chain uses TRBV28 with TRBJ2-1; 11 bases align to TRBD2. Germline V lookup: CDR1 MDHEN, CDR2 SYDVKM. V shed 8 bases and J 7 bases; nucleotides not matched to a gene: 10. The CDR3 has 15 residues. The CDR3 spells CASGGSGTSGNEQFF. In DNA form, the CDR3 reads TGTGCCAGCGGAGGTTCGGGGACTAGCGGTAATGAGCAGTTCTTC.

CDR3 sequence: CASSPQELGGRNGYTF. The CDR3, as DNA: TGTGCCAGCAGCCCGCAGGAATTGGGAGGGAGGAATGGCTACACCTTC. The rearrangement uses TRBV5-6 and TRBJ1-2; D unclear. The germline V gene encodes CDR1 SGHDT and CDR2 YYEEEE. This CDR3 contains 16 residues. Trimming took off 4 bases at V and 6 bases at J, with 22 bases between the two ends.

V usage is TRBV9 and J usage is TRBJ1-1; D is ambiguous. Trimming left V 4 bases short and J 1 base short, with 5 bases between. The CDR3 is 12 residues long. Per the germline V gene, CDR1 is SGDLS and CDR2 is YYNGEE. The CDR3, as DNA: TGTGCCAGCAGCAACAGGAACACTGAAGCTTTCTTT. This gives the protein CASSNRNTEAFF. Complete variable domain (other parts from reference TRBV9 and TRBJ1-1): DSGVTQTPKHLITATGQRVTLRCSPRSGDLSVYWYQQSLDQGLQFLIQYYNGEERAKGNILERFSAQQFPDLHSELNLSSLELGDSALYFCASSNRNTEAFFGQGTRLTVV.

The rearrangement links TRBV28 to TRBJ1-1; weak D call: TRBD1 (6 bases). Germline V gives CDR1 MDHEN, CDR2 SYDVKM. There are 14 residues in the CDR3. Between the trimmed V and J ends, which lost 5 bases and 4 bases, there was a span of 14 bases. The CDR3 sequence: CASSGPGDPTEAFF. The CDR3 DNA sequence: TGTGCCAGCAGTGGGCCAGGGGATCCCACTGAAGCTTTCTTT. The variable domain in full, completed from reference TRBV28 and TRBJ1-1, reads DVKVTQSSRYLVKRTGEKVFLECVQDMDHENMFWYRQDPGLGLRLIYFSYDVKMKEKGDIPEGYSVSREKKERFSLILESASTNQTSMYLCASSGPGDPTEAFFGQGTRLTVV.

The chain recombines TRBV12-5 with TRBJ2-1, with 9 nucleotides matching TRBD1. Germline V CDR1 and CDR2: LGHNT, FRNRAP. This CDR3 spans 16 amino acids. V was pared by 0 bases and J by 4 bases, with 4 bases of the junction left unmatched. The CDR3 DNA sequence: TGTGCTAGTGGTTTGGTCTTAGGACAGGGGTACAATGAGCAGTTCTTC. Its translation is CASGLVLGQGYNEQFF.

This clone was picked up one time. The V gene is TRBV10-3, the J gene TRBJ2-3; no clear D gene. Germline lookup yields CDR1 ENHRY and CDR2 SYGVKD. V shed 4 bases and J shed 1 base, with 12 bases lying between them. This CDR3 has 15 amino acids. The CDR3 protein is CAISVGQRGTDTQYF. CDR3 in DNA: TGTGCCATCAGTGTAGGCCAGCGTGGCACAGATACGCAGTATTTT.

This sequence joins TRBV9 and TRBJ1-2, with TRBD1 as a possible D gene (5 bases). This CDR3 contains 16 residues. Per germline, CDR1 SGDLS and CDR2 YYNGEE. Trimming took 4 bases from V and 1 from J, leaving 17 bases between them. For the CDR3, the DNA is TGTGCCAGCAGCCTCCCGAGGCAGGGCGTTAACTATGGCTACACCTTC. This encodes CASSLPRQGVNYGYTF.

The chain uses TRBV9 and TRBJ2-3; D unresolved. The V gene lost 0 bases and the J gene lost 5 bases, with 13 bases spanning the gap. CDR3 length: 15 amino acids. Germline V CDR1 and CDR2: SGDLS, YYNGEE. CDR3 residues: CASSVVGDWRDTQYF. The CDR3 nucleotides are TGTGCCAGCAGCGTAGTGGGTGACTGGAGAGATACGCAGTATTTT.

A few counts support this clone. The J gene is TRBJ1-1, the V gene TRBV5-1, with no clear D. Germline lookup yields CDR1 SGHRS and CDR2 YFSETQ. V lost 5 bases to trimming and J lost 0 bases, with 11 bases between them. This CDR3 comprises 14 residues. CDR3 sequence reads: CASRNSGMNTEAFF. For the CDR3, the DNA is TGCGCCAGCAGGAACTCCGGGATGAACACTGAAGCTTTCTTT.

This clone was observed once. The chain joins TRBV6-5 to TRBJ2-7; 9 nucleotides line up with TRBD2. The CDR3 is 14 amino acids. The V gene end was trimmed by 6 bases and the J gene end by 3 bases; junction bases not matched to a gene: 6. Germline V gene sequence: CDR1 MNHEY, CDR2 SVGAGI. This CDR3 reads CASRPERGVYEQYF. CDR3 DNA: TGTGCCAGCAGGCCCGAGCGGGGGGTCTACGAGCAGTACTTC.

This clone was found a few times. The V gene is TRBV27, the J gene TRBJ2-7; 7 bases map to TRBD2. This CDR3 region has 13 residues. The germline gives CDR1 MNHEY, CDR2 SMNVEV (reference sequence). The trim removed 7 bases at V and 6 bases at J, leaving 9 bases unmatched. CDR3: CASTGLVNAEQYF. CDR3 sequence (DNA): TGTGCCAGCACCGGACTAGTCAATGCCGAGCAGTACTTC.

The V call is TRBV6-1, the J call TRBJ1-1; D ambiguous. V lost 1 base to trimming and J lost 2 bases, with 5 bases between them. The germline V gene has CDR1 MNHNS and CDR2 SASEGT. CDR3 size: 13 residues. The CDR3, as DNA: TGTGCCAGCAGTGAAGTCTTAAACACTGAAGCTTTCTTT. Its protein is CASSEVLNTEAFF.

The chain uses TRBV5-6 and TRBJ2-6, with a tentative D call TRBD1 (5 bases). Germline lookup yields CDR1 SGHDT and CDR2 YYEEEE. CDR3 length equals 15 residues. V lost 1 base to trimming and J lost 2 bases, with 7 bases between them. For the CDR3, the DNA is TGTGCCAGCAGCTTGCTAGGGGCTGGGGCCAACGTCCTGACTTTC. It codes for CASSLLGAGANVLTF.